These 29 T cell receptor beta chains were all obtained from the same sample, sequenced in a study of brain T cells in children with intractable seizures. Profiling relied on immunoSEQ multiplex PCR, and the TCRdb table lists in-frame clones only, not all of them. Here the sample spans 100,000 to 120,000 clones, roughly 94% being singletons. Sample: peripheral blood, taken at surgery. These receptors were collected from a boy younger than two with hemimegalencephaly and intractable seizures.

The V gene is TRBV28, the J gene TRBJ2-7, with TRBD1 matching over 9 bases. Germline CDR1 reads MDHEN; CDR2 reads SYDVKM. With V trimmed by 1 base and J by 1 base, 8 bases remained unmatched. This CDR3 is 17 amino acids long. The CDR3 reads CASSLSQQGAVSYEQYF. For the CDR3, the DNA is TGTGCCAGCAGTTTATCCCAACAGGGGGCTGTATCCTACGAGCAGTACTTC.

CDR3 coding DNA: TGTGCCAGCAGTGAAAATCGAGATGAGCAGTTCTTC. Translated: CASSENRDEQFF. This chain uses TRBV6-1 with TRBJ2-1, with no clear D. V was shortened by 2 bases and J by 8 bases, with 7 bases between the two germline ends. Germline V CDR1 and CDR2: MNHNS, SASEGT. This CDR3 has 12 amino acids.

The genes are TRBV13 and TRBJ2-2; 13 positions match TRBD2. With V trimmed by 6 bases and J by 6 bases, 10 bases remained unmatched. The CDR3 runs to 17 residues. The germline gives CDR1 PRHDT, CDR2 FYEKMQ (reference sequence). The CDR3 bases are TGTGCCAGCAGTAAAACCCGGACTAGCGGGAGACCCGGGGAGCTGTTTTTT. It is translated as CASSKTRTSGRPGELFF.

CDR3 residues: CAISESGQDYGYTF. The CDR3 DNA follows: TGTGCCATCAGTGAGTCGGGACAGGACTATGGCTACACCTTC. The rearrangement joins TRBV10-3 to TRBJ1-2; TRBD1 agrees at 8 bases. This CDR3 contains 14 residues. Germline-derived CDR1 and CDR2 are ENHRY and SYGVKD. With V trimmed by 0 bases and J by 3 bases, 0 bases remained unmatched.

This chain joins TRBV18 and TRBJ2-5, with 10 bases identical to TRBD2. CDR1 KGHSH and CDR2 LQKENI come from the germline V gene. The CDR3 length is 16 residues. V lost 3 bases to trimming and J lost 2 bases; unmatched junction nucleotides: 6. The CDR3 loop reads CASSPASGRPQETQYF. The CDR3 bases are TGTGCCAGCTCACCGGCTAGCGGGAGACCTCAAGAGACCCAGTACTTC.

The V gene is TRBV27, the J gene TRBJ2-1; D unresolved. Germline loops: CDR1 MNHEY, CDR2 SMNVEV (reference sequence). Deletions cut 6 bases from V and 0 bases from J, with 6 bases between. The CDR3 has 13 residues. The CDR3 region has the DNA TGTGCCAGCAGGGATGGCTCCTACAATGAGCAGTTCTTC. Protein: CASRDGSYNEQFF.

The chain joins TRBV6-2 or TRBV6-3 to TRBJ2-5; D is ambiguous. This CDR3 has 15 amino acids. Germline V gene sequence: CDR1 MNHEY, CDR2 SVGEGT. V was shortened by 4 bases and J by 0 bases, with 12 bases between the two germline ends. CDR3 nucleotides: TGTGCCAGCAGTTCACCCGGACCCTACCAAGAGACCCAGTACTTC. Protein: CASSSPGPYQETQYF.

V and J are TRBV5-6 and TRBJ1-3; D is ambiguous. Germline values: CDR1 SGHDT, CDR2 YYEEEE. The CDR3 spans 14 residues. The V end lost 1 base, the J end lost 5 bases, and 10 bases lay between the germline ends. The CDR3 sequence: CASSLQGPRNTIYF. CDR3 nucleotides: TGTGCCAGCAGCTTGCAAGGGCCCCGAAACACCATATATTTT.

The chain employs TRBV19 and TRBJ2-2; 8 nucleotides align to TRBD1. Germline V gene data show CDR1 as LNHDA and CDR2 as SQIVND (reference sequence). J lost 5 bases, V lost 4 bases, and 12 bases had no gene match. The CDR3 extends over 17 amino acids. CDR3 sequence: CASSRGQEPSGTGELFF. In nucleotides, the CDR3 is TGTGCCAGTAGTAGGGGACAGGAGCCGTCAGGTACCGGGGAGCTGTTTTTT.

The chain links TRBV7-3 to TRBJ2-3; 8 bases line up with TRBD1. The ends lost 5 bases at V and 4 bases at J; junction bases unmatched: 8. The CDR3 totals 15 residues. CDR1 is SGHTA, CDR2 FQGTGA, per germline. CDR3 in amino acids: CASSHGQGVADTQYF. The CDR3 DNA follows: TGTGCCAGCAGCCACGGACAGGGTGTGGCAGATACGCAGTATTTT.

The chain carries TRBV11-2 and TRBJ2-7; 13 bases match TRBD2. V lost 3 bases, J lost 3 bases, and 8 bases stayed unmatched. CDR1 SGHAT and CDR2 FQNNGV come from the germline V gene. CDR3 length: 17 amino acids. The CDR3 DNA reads TGTGCCAGCAGCTTTGGATTGGGACTAGCGGGAAACTACGAGCAGTACTTC. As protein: CASSFGLGLAGNYEQYF.

The CDR3 region is CASSLGTATDTQYF. The CDR3 nucleotides are TGTGCCAGTAGTCTCGGGACCGCCACAGATACGCAGTATTTT. The J gene is TRBJ2-3, the V gene TRBV19, with D perhaps assigned TRBD1 or TRBD2 (5 bases each). The germline V and J ends were trimmed by 5 bases and 2 bases, with 11 bases remaining between them. Germline-derived CDR1 and CDR2 are LNHDA and SQIVND (reference sequence). This CDR3 contains 14 residues.

The CDR3 coding sequence is TGTGCCAGCAGTTACTCAACAGGGCGATGGAATAATTCACCCCTCCACTTT. It specifies CASSYSTGRWNNSPLHF. The chain carries TRBV6-2 or TRBV6-3 and TRBJ1-6; possibly TRBD1 for D (6 bases). V dropped 0 bases and J dropped 5 bases, with 14 bases sitting between them. The CDR3 has 17 amino acids. Germline CDR1 reads MNHEY; CDR2 reads SVGEGT.

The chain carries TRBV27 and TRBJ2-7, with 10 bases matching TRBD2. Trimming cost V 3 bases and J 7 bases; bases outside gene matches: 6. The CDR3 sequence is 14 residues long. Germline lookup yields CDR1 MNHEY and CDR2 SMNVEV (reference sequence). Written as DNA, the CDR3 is TGTGCCAGCAGTTTCCTAGCGGGAGATAATGAGCAGTACTTC. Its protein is CASSFLAGDNEQYF.

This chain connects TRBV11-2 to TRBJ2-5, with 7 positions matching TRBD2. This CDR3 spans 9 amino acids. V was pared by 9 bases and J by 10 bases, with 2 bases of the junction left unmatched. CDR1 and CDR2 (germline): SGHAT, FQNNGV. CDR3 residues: CARPGGQYF. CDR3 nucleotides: TGTGCCAGACCGGGGGGCCAGTACTTC.

CDR3 region: CASSPRDAGGVNTEAFF. The CDR3 DNA reads as TGTGCCAGCAGTCCCCGGGACGCCGGAGGGGTGAACACTGAAGCTTTCTTT. This chain connects TRBV6-6 to TRBJ1-1; D is possibly TRBD1 (5 bases). This CDR3 has 17 amino acids. The V gene's germline CDR1 is MNHNY and CDR2 SVGAGI (reference sequence). Trimming took 5 bases from V and 0 from J, leaving 19 bases between them.

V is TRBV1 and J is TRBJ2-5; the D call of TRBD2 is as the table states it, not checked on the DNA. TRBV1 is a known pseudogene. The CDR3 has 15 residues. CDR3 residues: CTSSQDRLAGETQYF. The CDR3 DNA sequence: TGCACCAGCAGCCAAGATCGTCTAGCGGGGGAGACCCAGTACTTC.

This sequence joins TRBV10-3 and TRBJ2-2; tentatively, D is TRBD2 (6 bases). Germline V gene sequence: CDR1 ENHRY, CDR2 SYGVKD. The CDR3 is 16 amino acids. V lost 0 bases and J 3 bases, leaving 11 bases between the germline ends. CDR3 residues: CAISESLGTYTGELFF. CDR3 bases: TGTGCCATCAGTGAGTCGCTCGGGACTTACACCGGGGAGCTGTTTTTT.

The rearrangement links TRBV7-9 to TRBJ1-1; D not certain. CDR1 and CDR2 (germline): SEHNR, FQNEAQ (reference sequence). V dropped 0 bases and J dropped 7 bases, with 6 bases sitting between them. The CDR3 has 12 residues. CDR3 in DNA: TGTGCCAGCAGCTTAGCGAGGGTTGAAGCTTTCTTT. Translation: CASSLARVEAFF.

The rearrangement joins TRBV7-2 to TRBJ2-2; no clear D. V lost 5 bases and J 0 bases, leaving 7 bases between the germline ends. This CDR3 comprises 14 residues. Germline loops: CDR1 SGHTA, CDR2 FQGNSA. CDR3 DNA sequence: TGTGCCAGCAGCCGCAGGACGAACACCGGGGAGCTGTTTTTT. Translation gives CASSRRTNTGELFF. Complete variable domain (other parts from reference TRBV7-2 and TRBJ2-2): GAGVSQSPSNKVTEKGKDVELRCDPISGHTALYWYRQSLGQGLEFLIYFQGNSAPDKSGLPSDRFSAERTGGSVSTLTIQRTQQEDSAVYLCASSRRTNTGELFFGEGSRLTVL.

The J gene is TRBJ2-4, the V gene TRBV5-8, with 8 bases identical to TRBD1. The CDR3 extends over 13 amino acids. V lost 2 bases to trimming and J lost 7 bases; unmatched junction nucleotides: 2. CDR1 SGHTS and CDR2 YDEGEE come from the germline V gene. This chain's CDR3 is CASSFQGANIQYF. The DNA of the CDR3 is TGTGCCAGCAGCTTCCAGGGGGCGAACATTCAGTACTTC.

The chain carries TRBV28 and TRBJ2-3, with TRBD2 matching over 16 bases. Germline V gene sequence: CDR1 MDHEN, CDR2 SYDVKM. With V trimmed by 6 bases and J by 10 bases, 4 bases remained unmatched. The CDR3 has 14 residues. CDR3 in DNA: TGTGCCAGCAGGTCGGGACTAGCGGGAGGGCCGCAGTATTTT. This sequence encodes CASRSGLAGGPQYF.

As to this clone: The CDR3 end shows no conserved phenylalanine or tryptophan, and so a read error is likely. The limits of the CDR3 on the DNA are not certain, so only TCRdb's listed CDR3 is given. The CDR3 region is CASSTPGQPTVL. The chain combines TRBV28 with TRBJ1-1; whether TRBD1, the table's D call, matches the DNA was not checked. The CDR3 length is 12 residues, termini included. Looked up from germline, CDR1 is MDHEN and CDR2 is SYDVKM.

In nucleotides, the CDR3 is TGTGCCAGCAGCCAAGTTGAACTAGCAACAGATACGCAGTATTTT. Residues: CASSQVELATDTQYF. V is TRBV3-1 (or the pseudogene TRBV3-2) and J is TRBJ2-3; perhaps TRBD2 as D (6 bases). The CDR3 consists of 15 residues. V lost 1 base to trimming and J lost 3 bases, with 11 bases between them. Per germline, CDR1 LGHDT and CDR2 YNNKEL (reference sequence).

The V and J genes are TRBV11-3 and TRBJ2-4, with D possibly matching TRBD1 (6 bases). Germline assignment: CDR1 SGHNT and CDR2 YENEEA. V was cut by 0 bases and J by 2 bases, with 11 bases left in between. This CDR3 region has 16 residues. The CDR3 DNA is TGTGCCAGCAGCTTAGAACAGGGAAGGTCCAAAAACATTCAGTACTTC. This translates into CASSLEQGRSKNIQYF.

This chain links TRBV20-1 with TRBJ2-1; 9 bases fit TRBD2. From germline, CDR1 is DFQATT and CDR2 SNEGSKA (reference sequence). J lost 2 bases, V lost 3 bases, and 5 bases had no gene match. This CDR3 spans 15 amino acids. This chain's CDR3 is CSASPLAGTYNEQFF. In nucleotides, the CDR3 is TGCAGTGCTAGTCCCCTAGCGGGGACCTACAATGAGCAGTTCTTC.

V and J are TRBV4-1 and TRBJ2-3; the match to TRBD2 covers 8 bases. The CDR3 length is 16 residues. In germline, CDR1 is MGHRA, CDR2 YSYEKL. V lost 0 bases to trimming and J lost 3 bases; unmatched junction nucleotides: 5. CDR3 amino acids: CASSQDRASGTDTQYF. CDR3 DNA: TGCGCCAGCAGCCAAGATCGGGCTAGCGGGACAGATACGCAGTATTTT.

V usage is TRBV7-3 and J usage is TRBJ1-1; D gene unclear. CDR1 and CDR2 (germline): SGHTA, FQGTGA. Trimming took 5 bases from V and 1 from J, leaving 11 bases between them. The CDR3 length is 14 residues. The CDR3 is CASSKTASNTEAFF. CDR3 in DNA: TGTGCCAGCAGCAAGACCGCCTCGAACACTGAAGCTTTCTTT.

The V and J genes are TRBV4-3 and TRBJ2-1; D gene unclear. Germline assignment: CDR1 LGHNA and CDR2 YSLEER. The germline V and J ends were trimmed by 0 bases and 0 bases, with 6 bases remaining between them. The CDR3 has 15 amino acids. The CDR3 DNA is TGCGCCAGCAGCCAAGATGGGCGCTCCTACAATGAGCAGTTCTTC. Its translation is CASSQDGRSYNEQFF.